One T cell receptor (beta chain) is described in this entry. Its antigen is currently unknown. Some clones are missing from TCRdb's copy, which holds only in-frame ones; the method was immunoSEQ multiplex PCR. This sample yields around 150,000 clones, of which 86% are seen a single time; 5% to 7% belongs to the top ten. Germline CDR1 is LNHNV and CDR2 is YYDKDF (reference sequence). V lost 5 bases, J lost 0 bases, and 10 bases lay in between. This CDR3 comprises 14 residues. Separate from the roughly 720-subject first cohort, the 120-subject validation cohort was the one that the donors belonged to. This entry is derived from a study of cytomegalovirus exposure and HLA in healthy donors. Study-wide findings and caveats: Diagnosis of cytomegalovirus status made by the classifier reportedly showed high specificity and sensitivity.

The sequencing input was PBMCs. This clonotype was sampled from a woman in her twenties or thirties in good health and CMV-seronegative. The V and J genes are TRBV15 and TRBJ2-5; unclear D gene. CDR3 nucleotide sequence: TGTGCCACCAGCCCCACGGGTTACCAAGAGACCCAGTACTTC. Translating it yields CATSPTGYQETQYF.